Listed below are T cell receptor beta chains from one sample, sequenced in a study of OX40 agonist ivuxolimab in advanced cancers. Clones were read by immunoSEQ multiplex PCR, and TCRdb kept only the in-frame ones, dropping some. In the table there are some 110,000 clones, 80% to 95% of which are singletons. Sample: CD4+ or CD8+ T cells sorted from blood, taken in a trial of the OX40 agonist ivuxolimab. These TCRs come from an adult with an advanced solid tumor such as melanoma, head and neck, liver or kidney cancer. Both conserved end residues are trimmed from each CDR3.

TRBV5-4,ASSPSRGVMNTEAF
TRBV28,ASSGQRYEQY
TRBV5-1,ASSSYDRLTEAF
TRBV5-4,ASSLSGGPLFEQY
TRBV6-6,ASSPTGGANYGYT
TRBV18,ASSTRGGDNQPQH
TRBV15,ATSRGGAGQGDNEQF
TRBV2,ASSADRGPSYEQY
TRBV5-4,ASSLLPGLNEKLF
TRBV7-9,ASSAGDSVRGQF
TRBV7-3,ASSQGGDTQY
TRBV9,ASSAGQGENSPLH
TRBV6-1,ASSEAGDSYNEQF
TRBV7-3,ASSLTGADTEAF
TRBV6-1,ASSERVNYGYT
TRBV2,ASSTVPGNTIY
TRBV28,ASSLSGGVSANQPQH
TRBV11-2,ASSSQGVDTGELF
TRBV28,ASRTGSGLYGYT
TRBV6-1,ASRESGLYNSPLH
TRBV6-1,ASRGTSGGDTQY
TRBV11-2,ASSFGGYTGELF
TRBV4-1,ASSPGRSVNQPQH
TRBV30,AWSQQFSYEQY
TRBV20-1,SAQLGNTIY
TRBV12-5,ASGLVAGGFTGELF
TRBV5-1,ASSLAGPGGGANVLT
TRBV7-3,ASSQGPSTYNEQF
TRBV19,ASSIAASRGNHEQY
TRBV7-9,ASSLVSMNTEAF
TRBV27,ASSFRAGESRSSYEQY
TRBV18,ASSPHPGPRETQY
TRBV11-2,ASSSGTAETQY
TRBV18,ASSPGGKETQY
TRBV19,ASSSIWTAQSTNEKLF
TRBV6-1,ASRTGGPETQY
TRBV7-9,ASSLAPGLAGSYNEQF
TRBV7-6,ASSHLIAVTNTGELF
TRBV30,AWSDRVLGEQY
TRBV13,ASSLEVNTEAF
TRBV28,ASSLTGTGRGSYGYT
TRBV5-1,ASSPGTRNTEAF
TRBV11-3,ASSSHYGGGKDTQY
TRBV28,ASSLGQGFHEQF
TRBV28,ASRERDSYPSEQY
TRBV4-1,ASSQVRTANNEKLF
TRBV7-9,ASSLSYTRDNQETQY
TRBV7-2,ASSPGLAKLYNEQF
TRBV5-4,ASSLKRVAGELF
TRBV5-1,ASSLGLRVQKETQY
TRBV5-8,ASSSTGTVSYEQY
TRBV10-2,ASSGISGKGEQY